The 27 T cell receptor beta chains below were found in one sample sequenced in a study of Graves' ophthalmopathy and Graves' hyperthyroidism (dated by TCRdb to the late 2010s). Sequencing used an Illumina HiSeq 2000. For repertoire sequencing, the TCR beta CDR3 regions were amplified from RNA transcripts. The first round was an RT-PCR using HTBI primers with the Qiagen OneStep RT-PCR kit, and this first round was followed by a second-round multiplex PCR, then size selection and purification. TCRdb reprocessing: public reads trimmed at Q25 with fastp, clones called with MiXCR, in-frame beta chains kept. CDR3 protein sequences are deduplicated, and each keeps its most common genes and DNA. The sample yields over a million distinct CDR3 sequences; less than 45% were counted once. The ten largest clonotypes hold around 10% of the sample. Sequencing used peripheral blood or thyroid tissue (not recorded which). The receptors were sampled from an adult man with Graves' hyperthyroidism.

This clonotype showed up many times. CDR3: CSASSSGRETQYF. The CDR3 DNA follows: TGCAGTGCTAGTTCTAGCGGGAGAGAGACCCAGTACTTC. This chain joins TRBV20-1 and TRBJ2-5; 10 bases match TRBD2. Germline-derived CDR1 and CDR2 are DFQATT and SNEGSKA (reference sequence). Trimming cost V 3 bases and J 4 bases; bases outside gene matches: 2. CDR3 length: 13 residues.

Points on this clonotype: A read error may produce the germline difference seen at one junction end. The chain has TRBV20-1 and TRBJ1-4; 11 nucleotides match TRBD1. CDR3 length equals 10 residues. Germline CDR1 reads DFQATT; CDR2 reads SNEGSKA (reference sequence). This CDR3 is CSARPGQGVF. Here the CDR3 DNA reads TGCAGTGCACGTCCGGGACAGGGGGTTTTT.

The chain joins TRBV5-1 to TRBJ1-2; D may be TRBD1 (6 bases). Germline CDR1 reads SGHRS; CDR2 reads YFSETQ. V lost 4 bases to trimming and J lost 1 base, with 20 bases between them. This CDR3 contains 17 residues. CDR3 amino acids: CASSHGQPLPFNYGYTF. The CDR3 nucleotides are TGCGCCAGCAGCCACGGACAGCCTCTTCCATTTAACTATGGCTACACCTTC.

This clonotype has ten or more counts. V and J are TRBV11-2 and TRBJ2-5; 7 nucleotides align to TRBD1. Germline lookup yields CDR1 SGHAT and CDR2 FQNNGV. Unmatched junction bases numbered 10, after V lost 1 base and J lost 5 bases. This CDR3 contains 16 residues. CDR3 protein: CASSLGGTGAIETQYF. In DNA, the CDR3 is TGTGCCAGCAGCTTAGGTGGCACAGGGGCTATCGAGACCCAGTACTTC.

Concerning this clonotype itself: A read error may be the cause here, since a much bigger clone is one base away. Since the CDR3 does not end with the conserved phenylalanine or tryptophan, this likely comes from a read error. The chain is built from TRBV7-9 and TRBJ2-7; D remains ambiguous. The CDR3 sequence is 13 residues long. V lost 4 bases, J lost 0 bases, and 7 bases lay in between. Germline-derived CDR1 and CDR2 are SEHNR and FQNEAQ (reference sequence). The CDR3 loop is CASSSPYSYEQYS. CDR3 DNA sequence: TGTGCCAGCAGCTCCCCTTACTCCTACGAGCAGTACTCC.

This clonotype turned up a few times. The rearrangement uses TRBV3-1 and TRBJ1-2; TRBD1 aligns across 7 bases. This CDR3 region has 14 residues. In germline, CDR1 is LGHDT, CDR2 YNNKEL (reference sequence). With V trimmed by 0 bases and J by 3 bases, 1 base remained unmatched. CDR3 loop: CASSQEGGHYGYTF. In DNA, the CDR3 is TGTGCCAGCAGCCAAGAAGGGGGCCACTATGGCTACACCTTC.

As concerns this clonotype: The junction departs from germline at one end; a sequencing error may be responsible. The chain couples TRBV5-1 to TRBJ1-4; unclear D gene. The CDR3 covers 15 residues. CDR1 and CDR2 (germline): SGHRS, YFSETQ. The CDR3: CASSLERGPDLELLF. CDR3 coding DNA: TGCGCCAGCAGCTTGGAGCGAGGGCCTGACCTGGAACTGCTTTTT.

In regard to this clonotype: An end of the junction does not agree with germline; a read error may underlie this. V usage is TRBV12-3 or TRBV12-4 and J usage is TRBJ1-1; D ambiguous. This CDR3 region has 14 residues. The CDR3 nucleotides read TGTGCCAGCAGTTTAGCTCAGGTGAACACTGAAACTTTCTTT. Translation gives CASSLAQVNTETFF.

In this sample, this clonotype turned up a few times. The chain has TRBV6-2 or TRBV6-3 and TRBJ1-5, with D tentatively TRBD1 (5 bases). Trimming pared 4 bases from V and 2 bases from J, leaving 9 bases between. The CDR3 is made up of 14 amino acids. The V gene's germline CDR1 is MNHEY and CDR2 SVGEGT. The CDR3 here is CASSSGPRNQPQHF. In DNA, the CDR3 is TGTGCCAGCAGTTCAGGGCCTCGCAATCAGCCCCAGCATTTT.

The count of this clonotype is one. The chain is built from TRBV29-1 and TRBJ1-1; the match to TRBD1 covers 12 bases. Germline V CDR1 and CDR2: SQVTM, ANQGSEA. The CDR3 runs 18 residues. Losses at the gene ends were 5 bases for V and 0 bases for J; bases not matched to a gene: 13. The CDR3, as DNA: TGCAGCGTTCAACCGGGACAGGGGGCGATACTCATGAACACTGAAGCTTTCTTT. Translation: CSVQPGQGAILMNTEAFF.

The chain carries TRBV25-1 and TRBJ2-5; D uncertain. The CDR3 length is 17 residues. Looked up from germline, CDR1 is MGHDK and CDR2 is SYGVNS. V dropped 6 bases and J dropped 4 bases, with 24 bases sitting between them. The CDR3 reads CASSQDRADKRRETQYF. CDR3 DNA sequence: TGTGCCAGCAGCCAAGATCGGGCGGATAAACGGCGAGAGACCCAGTACTTC.

This clonotype has ten or more counts. The chain has TRBV5-1 and TRBJ2-7; the D gene could be TRBD1 or TRBD2 (5 bases each). Trimming removed 1 base from V and 0 bases from J, with 17 bases in between. There are 17 residues in the CDR3. Germline loops: CDR1 SGHRS, CDR2 YFSETQ. DNA of the CDR3: TGCGCCAGCAGCTTGTCTACACCGGGACGGAGCTCCTACGAGCAGTACTTC. Its protein product is CASSLSTPGRSSYEQYF.

This clonotype was detected once. CDR3 bases: TGTGCCAGCAGTTTAGGGGGATTGGGGCCCCTAGGGGATGGCTACACCTTC. This gives the protein CASSLGGLGPLGDGYTF. This sequence joins TRBV12-3 or TRBV12-4 and TRBJ1-2, with D possibly matching TRBD1 (5 bases). CDR3 length: 17 amino acids. V lost 1 base and J lost 6, with 21 bases in between.

Worth noting for this clonotype: A read error may explain this, as a much larger clone is one base away. The J gene is TRBJ1-6, the V gene TRBV7-9; 7 nucleotides align to TRBD1. CDR1 and CDR2 from the germline V gene are SEHNR and FQNEAQ (reference sequence). The CDR3 is 14 amino acids. The CDR3 loop reads CASSHGQDSSPPHF. CDR3 DNA: TGTGCCAGCAGCCACGGACAGGACAGTTCACCCCCCCACTTT.

The sample holds one count of this clonotype. The genes are TRBV5-1 and TRBJ2-5; D is uncertain. The CDR3 spans 14 residues. V lost 4 bases to trimming and J lost 0 bases, with 10 bases between them. Looked up from germline, CDR1 is SGHRS and CDR2 is YFSETQ. The CDR3 loop is CASSPIGDQETQYF. The DNA of the CDR3 is TGCGCCAGCAGCCCCATCGGAGACCAAGAGACCCAGTACTTC.

This clonotype was seen more than once but under ten times. This chain joins TRBV6-6 and TRBJ1-2; no reliable D call. Trimming pared 7 bases from V and 3 bases from J, leaving 9 bases between. In germline, CDR1 is MNHNY, CDR2 SVGAGI (reference sequence). CDR3 length: 12 amino acids. The CDR3 DNA reads as TGTGCCAGCATGGGGAGGGACTATGGCTACACCTTC. This translates into CASMGRDYGYTF.

Ten or more counts support this clonotype. This chain uses TRBV24-1 with TRBJ2-2, with D possibly matching TRBD2 (5 bases). CDR3 length: 12 residues. The germline CDR1 and CDR2 sequences are KGHDR and SFDVKD. Deletions cut 5 bases from V and 7 bases from J, with 7 bases between. CDR3 DNA sequence: TGTGCCACCAGTGCAGGAGGCGGGGAGCTGTTTTTT. The encoded protein is CATSAGGGELFF.

This clonotype turned up a few times. The V call is TRBV29-1, the J call TRBJ2-3; 10 bases match TRBD2. This CDR3 has 13 residues. Germline CDR1 and CDR2: SQVTM and ANQGSEA. Trimming took 7 bases from V and 6 from J; bases not matched to a gene: 7. CDR3 sequence (DNA): TGCAGCGACCTTAGCGGGGGGTTTGATACGCAGTATTTT. Amino acid sequence: CSDLSGGFDTQYF.

Concerning this clonotype: The conserved phenylalanine or tryptophan normally closing the CDR3 is absent here, so this likely arose from a read error. The limits of the CDR3 on the DNA are not certain, so only TCRdb's listed CDR3 is given. The chain is built from TRBV29-1 and TRBJ1-1; TRBD1 reflects the table's D call only, with no check against the DNA. Germline CDR1 SQVTM, CDR2 ANQGSEA. Counting both end residues, the CDR3 totals 9 amino acids. This CDR3 is CSVAGTANY.

This clonotype was counted at least ten times. V is TRBV7-9 and J is TRBJ1-6; D is unclear. Trimming shortened V by 5 bases and J by 8 bases, and 19 bases separated the two germline ends. Germline CDR1 SEHNR, CDR2 FQNEAQ (reference sequence). This CDR3 region has 16 residues. Written as DNA, the CDR3 is TGTGCCAGCAGCCGCCCGGTCGGGTCGAGCGATTCACCCCTCCACTTT. Protein product: CASSRPVGSSDSPLHF.

There are many counts of this clonotype. CDR3 nucleotides: TGCAGCGTTGACACAGGGAAAAGGGGCTATGGCTACACCTTC. Protein product: CSVDTGKRGYGYTF. The chain links TRBV29-1 to TRBJ1-2; possibly TRBD1 for D (6 bases). The CDR3 extends over 14 amino acids. V lost 3 bases, J lost 4 bases, and 15 bases lay in between. Germline V lookup: CDR1 SQVTM, CDR2 ANQGSEA.

The chain couples TRBV7-2 to TRBJ2-5, with D unclear. Germline values: CDR1 SGHTA, CDR2 FQGNSA. This CDR3 spans 15 amino acids. V lost 1 base and J 2 bases, leaving 11 bases between the germline ends. The CDR3 protein is CASSLVGRNQETQYF. The CDR3 DNA reads TGTGCCAGCAGCTTAGTTGGGCGCAATCAAGAGACCCAGTACTTC.

This chain uses TRBV14 with TRBJ1-1; 7 bases align to TRBD1. J was trimmed by 6 bases and V by 3 bases; bases with no gene match: 10. Germline V gene sequence: CDR1 SGHDN, CDR2 FVKESK. The CDR3 runs to 15 residues. This chain's CDR3 is CASSHRDRTRAEAFF. DNA of the CDR3: TGTGCCAGCAGCCACCGGGACAGAACAAGGGCTGAAGCTTTCTTT.

This clonotype was detected ten times or more. The V call is TRBV5-8, the J call TRBJ1-6; D perhaps matches TRBD1 (6 bases). With 1 base removed from V and 16 bases from J, the gap between germline ends came to 21 bases. This CDR3 has 15 residues. Germline V gene lookup returns CDR1 SGHTS and CDR2 YDEGEE. The CDR3 DNA is TGTGCCAGCAGCTTGATGAGACAGGCAATCCTCCGGCTCCACTTT. Protein sequence: CASSLMRQAILRLHF.

This clonotype was seen repeatedly, ten times or more. CDR3 nucleotide sequence: TGTGCCAGTAGTGAGAGAGGGGGTTTGGCTGAAGCTTTCTTT. Its translation is CASSERGGLAEAFF. This chain joins TRBV19 and TRBJ1-1, with D possibly being TRBD1 (6 bases). The germline CDR1 and CDR2 sequences are LNHDA and SQIVND (reference sequence). This CDR3 is built from 14 residues. V lost 5 bases to trimming and J lost 6 bases, with 16 bases between them.

The rearrangement uses TRBV9 and TRBJ2-5; 7 nucleotides match TRBD1. The CDR3 is made up of 15 amino acids. CDR1 is SGDLS and CDR2 is YYNGEE in the germline V gene. V dropped 0 bases and J dropped 1; count of bases not matched to a gene: 3. The CDR3 DNA reads TGTGCCAGCAGCGTAGCGGGACAGACCCAAGAGACCCAGTACTTC. Its protein is CASSVAGQTQETQYF.

This clonotype has just a few counts. The chain has TRBV15 and TRBJ2-7; 12 bases fit TRBD2. Germline V gene data show CDR1 as LNHNV and CDR2 as YYDKDF (reference sequence). The junction had 12 bases not matched to a gene; V was cut back by 10 bases and J by 5 bases. The CDR3 is 15 residues long. In DNA form, the CDR3 reads TGTGCCAGCAGTTTATCCGGGACTAGCGGGCACGAGCAGTACTTC. Its translation is CASSLSGTSGHEQYF.